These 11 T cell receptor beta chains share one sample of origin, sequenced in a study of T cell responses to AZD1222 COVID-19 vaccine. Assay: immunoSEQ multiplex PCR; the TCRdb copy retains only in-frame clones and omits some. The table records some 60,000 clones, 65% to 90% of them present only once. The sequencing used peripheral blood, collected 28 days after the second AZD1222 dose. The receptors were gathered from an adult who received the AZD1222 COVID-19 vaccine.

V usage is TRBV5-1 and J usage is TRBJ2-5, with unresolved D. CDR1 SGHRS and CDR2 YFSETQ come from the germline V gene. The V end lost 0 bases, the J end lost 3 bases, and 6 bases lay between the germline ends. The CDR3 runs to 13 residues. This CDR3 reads CASSLDTEETQYF. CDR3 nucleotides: TGCGCCAGCAGCTTGGACACCGAAGAGACCCAGTACTTC.

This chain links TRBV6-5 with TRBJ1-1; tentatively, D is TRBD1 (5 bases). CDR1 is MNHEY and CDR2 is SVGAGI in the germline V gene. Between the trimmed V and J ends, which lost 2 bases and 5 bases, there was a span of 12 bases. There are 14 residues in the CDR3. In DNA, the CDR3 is TGTGCCAGCAGTTACCATGACAGAAAAACTGAAGCTTTCTTT. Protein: CASSYHDRKTEAFF.

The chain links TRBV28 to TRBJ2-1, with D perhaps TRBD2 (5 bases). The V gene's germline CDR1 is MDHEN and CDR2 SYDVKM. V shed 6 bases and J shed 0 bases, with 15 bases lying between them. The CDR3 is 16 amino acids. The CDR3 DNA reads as TGTGCCAGCAGAGGCCGGGGAAGGAGCTCCTACAATGAGCAGTTCTTC. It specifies CASRGRGRSSYNEQFF.

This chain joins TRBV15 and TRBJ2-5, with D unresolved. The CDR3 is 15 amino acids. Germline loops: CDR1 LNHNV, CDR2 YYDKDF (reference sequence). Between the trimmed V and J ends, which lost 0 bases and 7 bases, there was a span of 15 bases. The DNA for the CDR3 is TGTGCCACCAGCAGAGATGTGACCCTAGAGGCGACCCAGTACTTC. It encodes CATSRDVTLEATQYF.

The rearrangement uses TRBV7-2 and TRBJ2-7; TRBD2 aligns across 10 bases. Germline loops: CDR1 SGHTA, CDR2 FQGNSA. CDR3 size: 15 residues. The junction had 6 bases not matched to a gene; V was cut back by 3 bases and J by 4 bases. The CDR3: CASSFGWTSGYEQYF. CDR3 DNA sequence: TGTGCCAGCAGCTTCGGATGGACTAGCGGTTACGAGCAGTACTTC. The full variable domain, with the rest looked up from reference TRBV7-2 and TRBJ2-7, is GAGVSQSPSNKVTEKGKDVELRCDPISGHTALYWYRQSLGQGLEFLIYFQGNSAPDKSGLPSDRFSAERTGGSVSTLTIQRTQQEDSAVYLCASSFGWTSGYEQYFGPGTRLTVT.

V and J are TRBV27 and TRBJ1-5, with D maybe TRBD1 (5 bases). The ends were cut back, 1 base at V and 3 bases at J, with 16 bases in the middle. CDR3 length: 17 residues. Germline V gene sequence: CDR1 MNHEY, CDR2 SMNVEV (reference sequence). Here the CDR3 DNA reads TGTGCCAGCAGTTTATTTTCAGGGCTTATTAACAATCAGCCCCAGCATTTT. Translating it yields CASSLFSGLINNQPQHF.

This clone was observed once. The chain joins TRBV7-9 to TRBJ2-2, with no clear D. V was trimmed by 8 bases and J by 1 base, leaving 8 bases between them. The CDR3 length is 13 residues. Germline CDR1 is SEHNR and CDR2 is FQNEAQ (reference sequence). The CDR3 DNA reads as TGTGCCAGCTCGGACGTGAACACCGGGGAGCTGTTTTTT. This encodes CASSDVNTGELFF.

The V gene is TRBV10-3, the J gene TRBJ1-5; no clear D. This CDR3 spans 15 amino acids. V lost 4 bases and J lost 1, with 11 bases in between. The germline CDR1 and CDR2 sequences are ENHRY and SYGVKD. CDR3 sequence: CAISGAVESNQPQHF. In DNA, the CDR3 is TGTGCCATCAGTGGGGCAGTGGAGAGCAATCAGCCCCAGCATTTT.

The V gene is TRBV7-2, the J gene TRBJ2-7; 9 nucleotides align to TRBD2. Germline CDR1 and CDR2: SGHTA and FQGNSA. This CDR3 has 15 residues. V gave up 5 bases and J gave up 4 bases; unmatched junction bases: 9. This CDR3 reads CASSPPGGRGYEQYF. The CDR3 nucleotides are TGTGCCAGCAGCCCCCCCGGCGGGAGGGGTTACGAGCAGTACTTC.

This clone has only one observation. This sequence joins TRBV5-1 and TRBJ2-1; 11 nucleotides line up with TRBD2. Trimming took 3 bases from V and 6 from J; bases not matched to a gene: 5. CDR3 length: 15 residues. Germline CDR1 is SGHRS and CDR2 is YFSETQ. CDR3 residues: CASSSVAGGVNEQFF. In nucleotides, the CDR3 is TGCGCCAGCAGCTCCGTAGCGGGAGGGGTCAATGAGCAGTTCTTC.

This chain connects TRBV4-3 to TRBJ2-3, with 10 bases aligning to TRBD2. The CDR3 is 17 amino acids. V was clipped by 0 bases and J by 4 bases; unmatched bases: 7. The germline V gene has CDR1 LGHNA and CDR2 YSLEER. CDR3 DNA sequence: TGCGCCAGCAGCCAAGACCTCAGCGGGAGGGCTGCAGATACGCAGTATTTT. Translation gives CASSQDLSGRAADTQYF.